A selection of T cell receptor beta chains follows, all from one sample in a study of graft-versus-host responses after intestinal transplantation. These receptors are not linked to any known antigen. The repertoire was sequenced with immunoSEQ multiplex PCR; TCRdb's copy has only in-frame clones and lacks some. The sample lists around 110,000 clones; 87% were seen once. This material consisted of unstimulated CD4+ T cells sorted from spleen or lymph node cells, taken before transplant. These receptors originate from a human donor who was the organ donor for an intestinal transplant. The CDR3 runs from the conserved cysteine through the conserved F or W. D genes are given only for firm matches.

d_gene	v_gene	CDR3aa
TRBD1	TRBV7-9	CASSRQGTPYGYTF
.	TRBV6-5	CASSYQANSGNTIYF
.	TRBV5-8	CASSLDHGRAGEKLFF
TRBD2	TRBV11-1	CASSVGRAQNIQYF
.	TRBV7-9	CASSSPAGRIGIQYF
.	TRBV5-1	CASNPGLSGDPQETQYF
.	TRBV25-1	CASSDVRKNTGELFF
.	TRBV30	CAWRAGKRIF
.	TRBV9	CASSPRTTQETQYF
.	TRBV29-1	CSVEQASGANVLTF
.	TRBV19	CASRNRSVDGYTF
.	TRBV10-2	CASSATGRGLYGYTF
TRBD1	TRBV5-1	CASSWAGTGGEETQYF
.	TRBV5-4	CASSLWQVAGTEAFF
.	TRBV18	CASSPREATNEKLFF
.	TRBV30	CACSGTPATNEKLFF
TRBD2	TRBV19	CASTVTSGGAGETQYF
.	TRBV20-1	CSVGRSYEQYF
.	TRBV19	CASSIAGNQPQHF
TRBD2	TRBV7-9	CASSPSGTSSYEQYF
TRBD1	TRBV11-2	CASSWGQGAREQYF
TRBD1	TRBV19	CASSMGQGTQETQYF
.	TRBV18	CASSPTSLQETQYF
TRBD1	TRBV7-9	CASTPWQGDGYTF
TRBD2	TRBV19	CASSITVAGANSYEQYF
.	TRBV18	CASSPGLGLAETQYF
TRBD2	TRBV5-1	CASTLEVRASGNNEQFF
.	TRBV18	CASSPGLNQPQHF
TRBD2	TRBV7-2	CASSLSGGPQETQYF
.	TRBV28	CASSWGGGYEQYF
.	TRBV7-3	CASSRDYWDEQFF
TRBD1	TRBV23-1	CASSTAGQGDNSPLHF
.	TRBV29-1	CSVERGGRTGELFF
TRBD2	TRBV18	CASSPRGGNQETQYF
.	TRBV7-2	CASSRTVQNTEAFF
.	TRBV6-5	CASSYSGSMTYEQYF
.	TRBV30	CAWSNAGAETLNTEAFF
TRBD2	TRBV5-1	CASSSKTSGDNEQFF
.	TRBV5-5	CASSPGGQITGELFF
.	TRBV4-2	CASSQKTGSNYGYTF
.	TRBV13	CASGRTNYGYTF
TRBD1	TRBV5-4	CASSSQQLTGGKSPLHF
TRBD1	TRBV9	CASSLRTGNYGYTF